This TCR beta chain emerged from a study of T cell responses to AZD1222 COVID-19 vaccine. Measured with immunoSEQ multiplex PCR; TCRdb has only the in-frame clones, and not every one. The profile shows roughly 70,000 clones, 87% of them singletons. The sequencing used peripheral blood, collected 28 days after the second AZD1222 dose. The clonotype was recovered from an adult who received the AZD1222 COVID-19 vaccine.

The CDR3 coding sequence is TGTGCCATCAGTGAGGAATTTGAGGCGCAGGCCATCAATCAGCCCCAGCATTTT. As protein: CAISEEFEAQAINQPQHF. The chain has TRBV10-3 and TRBJ1-5; the D is unclear. Germline V gene data show CDR1 as ENHRY and CDR2 as SYGVKD. This CDR3 spans 18 amino acids. The V end was cut by 2 bases, the J end by 3 bases, with 20 bases between.